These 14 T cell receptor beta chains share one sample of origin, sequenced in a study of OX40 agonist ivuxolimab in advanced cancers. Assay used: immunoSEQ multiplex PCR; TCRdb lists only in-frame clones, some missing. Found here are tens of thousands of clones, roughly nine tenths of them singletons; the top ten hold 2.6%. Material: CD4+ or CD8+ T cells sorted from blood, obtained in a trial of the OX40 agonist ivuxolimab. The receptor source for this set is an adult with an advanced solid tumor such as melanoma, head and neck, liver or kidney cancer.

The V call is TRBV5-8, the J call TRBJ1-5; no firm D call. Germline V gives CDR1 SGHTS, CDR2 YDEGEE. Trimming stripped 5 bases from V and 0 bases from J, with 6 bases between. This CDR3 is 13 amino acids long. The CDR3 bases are TGTGCCAGCAGACAGTTTAGCAATCAGCCCCAGCATTTT. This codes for CASRQFSNQPQHF.

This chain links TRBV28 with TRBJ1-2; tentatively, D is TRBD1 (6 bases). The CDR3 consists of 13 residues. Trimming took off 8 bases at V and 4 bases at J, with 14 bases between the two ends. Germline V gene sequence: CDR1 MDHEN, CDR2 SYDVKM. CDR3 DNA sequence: TGTGCCAGCGTCCTTGGGGGCGGCTATGGCTACACCTTC. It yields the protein CASVLGGGYGYTF.

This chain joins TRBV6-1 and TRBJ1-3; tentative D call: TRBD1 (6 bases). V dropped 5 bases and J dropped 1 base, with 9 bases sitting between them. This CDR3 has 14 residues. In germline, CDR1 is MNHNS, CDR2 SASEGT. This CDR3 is CASSQGFSGNTIYF. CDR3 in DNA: TGTGCCAGCAGTCAGGGGTTTTCTGGAAACACCATATATTTT.

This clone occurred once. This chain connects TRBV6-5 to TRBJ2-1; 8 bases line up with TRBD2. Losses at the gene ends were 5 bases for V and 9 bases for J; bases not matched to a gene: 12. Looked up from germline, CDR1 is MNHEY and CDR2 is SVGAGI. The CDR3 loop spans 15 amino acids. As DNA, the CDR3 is TGTGCCAGCAGTCCCCCCGGCGGGAGGTCAGGTGAGCAGTTCTTC. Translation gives CASSPPGGRSGEQFF.

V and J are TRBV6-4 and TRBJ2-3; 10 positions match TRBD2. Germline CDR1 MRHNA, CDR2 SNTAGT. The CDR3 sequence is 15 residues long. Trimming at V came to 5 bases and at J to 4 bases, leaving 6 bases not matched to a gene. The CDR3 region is CASSPLAGVADTQYF. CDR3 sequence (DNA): TGTGCCAGCAGTCCCCTAGCGGGAGTAGCAGATACGCAGTATTTT.

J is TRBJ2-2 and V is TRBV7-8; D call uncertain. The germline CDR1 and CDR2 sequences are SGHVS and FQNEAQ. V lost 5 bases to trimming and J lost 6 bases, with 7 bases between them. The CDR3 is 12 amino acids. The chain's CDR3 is CASSRWAGELFF. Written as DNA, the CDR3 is TGTGCCAGCAGCCGATGGGCCGGGGAGCTGTTTTTT.

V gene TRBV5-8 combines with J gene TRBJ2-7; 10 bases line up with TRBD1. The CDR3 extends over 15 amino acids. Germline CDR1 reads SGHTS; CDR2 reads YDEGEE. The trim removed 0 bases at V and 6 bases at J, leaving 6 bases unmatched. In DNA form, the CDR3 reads TGTGCCAGCAGCTTGGAGGGGACAGGGGAGCGCGAGCAGTACTTC. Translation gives CASSLEGTGEREQYF. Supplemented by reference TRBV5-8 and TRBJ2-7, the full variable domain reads EAGVTQSPTHLIKTRGQQATLRCSPISGHTSVYWYQQALGLGLQFLLWYDEGEERNRGNFPPRFSGRQFPNYSSELNVNALELEDSALYLCASSLEGTGEREQYFGPGTRLTVT.

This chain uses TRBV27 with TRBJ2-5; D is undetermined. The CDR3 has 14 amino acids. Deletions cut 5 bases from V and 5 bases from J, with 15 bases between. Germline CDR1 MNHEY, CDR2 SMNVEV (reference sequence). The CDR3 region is CASSKGGPPETQYF. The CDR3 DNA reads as TGTGCCAGCAGTAAAGGTGGACCCCCGGAGACCCAGTACTTC.

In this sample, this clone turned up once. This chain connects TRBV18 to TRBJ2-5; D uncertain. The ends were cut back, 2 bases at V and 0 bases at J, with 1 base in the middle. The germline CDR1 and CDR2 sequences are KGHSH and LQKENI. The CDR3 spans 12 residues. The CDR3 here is CASSPNQETQYF. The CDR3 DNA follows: TGTGCCAGCTCACCAAACCAAGAGACCCAGTACTTC.

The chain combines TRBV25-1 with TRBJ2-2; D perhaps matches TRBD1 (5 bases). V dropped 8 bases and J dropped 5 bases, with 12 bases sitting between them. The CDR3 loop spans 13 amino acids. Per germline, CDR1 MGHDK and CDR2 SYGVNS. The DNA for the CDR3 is TGTGCCAGCGCAAGGGCAGGGACCGGGGAGCTGTTTTTT. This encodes CASARAGTGELFF.

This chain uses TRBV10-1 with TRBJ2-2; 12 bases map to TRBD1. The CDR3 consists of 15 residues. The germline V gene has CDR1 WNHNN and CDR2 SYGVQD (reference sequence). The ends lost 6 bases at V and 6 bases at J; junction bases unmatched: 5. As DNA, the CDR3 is TGCGCCAGCAGAAAGGGACAGGGGGCCGCCGGGGAGCTGTTTTTT. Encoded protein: CASRKGQGAAGELFF.

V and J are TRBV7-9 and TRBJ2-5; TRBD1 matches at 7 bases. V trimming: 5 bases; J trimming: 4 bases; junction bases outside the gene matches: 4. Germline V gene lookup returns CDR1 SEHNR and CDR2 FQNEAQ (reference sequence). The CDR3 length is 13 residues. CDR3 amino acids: CASSRQGVETQYF. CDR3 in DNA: TGTGCCAGCAGCAGACAGGGAGTAGAGACCCAGTACTTC. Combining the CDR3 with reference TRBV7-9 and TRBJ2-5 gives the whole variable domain DTGVSQNPRHKITKRGQNVTFRCDPISEHNRLYWYRQTLGQGPEFLTYFQNEAQLEKSRLLSDRFSAERPKGSFSTLEIQRTEQGDSAMYLCASSRQGVETQYFGPGTRLLVL.

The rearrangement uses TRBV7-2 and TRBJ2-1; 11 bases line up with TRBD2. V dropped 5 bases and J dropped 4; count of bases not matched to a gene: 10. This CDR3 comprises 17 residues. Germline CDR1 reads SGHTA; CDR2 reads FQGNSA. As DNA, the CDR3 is TGTGCCAGCAGCGCAACGGCCGGGACTAGCGGTTACAATGAGCAGTTCTTC. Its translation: CASSATAGTSGYNEQFF.

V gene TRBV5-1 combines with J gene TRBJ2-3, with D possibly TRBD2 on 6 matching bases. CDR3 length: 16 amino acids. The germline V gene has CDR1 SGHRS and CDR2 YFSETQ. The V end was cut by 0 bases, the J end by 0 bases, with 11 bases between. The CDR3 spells CASSLGVAASTDTQYF. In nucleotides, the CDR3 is TGCGCCAGCAGCTTGGGAGTAGCGGCTAGCACAGATACGCAGTATTTT.